A single sample is the source of the 4 T cell receptor beta chains below, sequenced in a study of T cell changes during pregnancy in multiple sclerosis. Profiled with immunoSEQ multiplex PCR; TCRdb holds only in-frame clones, not every one. The sample consists of around 70,000 clones, 85% to 95% of them appearing once. The sequencing used peripheral blood, collected before pregnancy. Receptor source: a female donor with multiple sclerosis, enrolled in a pregnancy study.

The chain employs TRBV5-4 and TRBJ2-3; 8 bases are shared with TRBD2. CDR1 and CDR2 from the germline V gene are SGHNT and YYREEE (reference sequence). With V trimmed by 4 bases and J by 4 bases, 5 bases remained unmatched. CDR3 size: 14 residues. The CDR3 bases are TGTGCCAGCAGCCCGACTAGCGCATCAGATACGCAGTATTTT. Its translation: CASSPTSASDTQYF.

This chain uses TRBV10-3 with TRBJ2-1, with TRBD2 identical over 8 bases. Losses at the gene ends were 6 bases for V and 9 bases for J; bases not matched to a gene: 16. Germline-derived CDR1 and CDR2 are ENHRY and SYGVKD. The CDR3 has 16 amino acids. CDR3 coding DNA: TGTGCCATCAGGCCAAGTCAAGCGGGAGCGGGCGGTGAGCAGTTCTTC. Residues: CAIRPSQAGAGGEQFF.

The V gene is TRBV29-1, the J gene TRBJ1-2, with 7 positions matching TRBD1. The J segment lost 2 bases and the V segment lost 4 bases, leaving 10 bases of the junction unmatched. Germline V gene sequence: CDR1 SQVTM, CDR2 ANQGSEA. The CDR3 covers 15 residues. The CDR3 spells CSVGEPGQLNYGYTF. The CDR3 DNA reads as TGCAGCGTTGGAGAACCGGGACAGCTGAACTATGGCTACACCTTC.

The chain links TRBV7-9 to TRBJ2-7; maybe TRBD1 (5 bases). The germline V and J ends were trimmed by 1 base and 3 bases, with 10 bases remaining between them. Germline lookup yields CDR1 SEHNR and CDR2 FQNEAQ (reference sequence). CDR3 length: 14 amino acids. The CDR3 sequence is CASSLGTSLYEQYF. As DNA, the CDR3 is TGTGCCAGCAGCTTAGGGACATCTCTCTACGAGCAGTACTTC.